These 20 T cell receptor beta chains came from one sample sequenced in a study of blood T cell repertoires in COVID-19. Sequencing was performed with immunoSEQ multiplex PCR; in TCRdb, only in-frame clones are kept and a portion is missing. In the table there are about 320,000 clones, around 90% of which are singletons. Sequencing input: PBMCs or T cells enriched from blood (not recorded which). The source is a man aged 55 to 70 who had recovered from COVID-19.

The chain uses TRBV2 and TRBJ2-3, with D possibly TRBD2 on 5 matching bases. Germline V gene sequence: CDR1 SNHLY, CDR2 FYNNEI. V lost 0 bases and J lost 4, with 14 bases in between. CDR3 length: 16 amino acids. For the CDR3, the DNA is TGTGCCAGCAGTGAAGCGCGGCAGGCGGGTGCAGATACGCAGTATTTT. It encodes CASSEARQAGADTQYF. The whole variable domain, remainder taken from reference TRBV2 and TRBJ2-3, is EPEVTQTPSHQVTQMGQEVILRCVPISNHLYFYWYRQILGQKVEFLVSFYNNEISEKSEIFDDQFSVERPDGSNFTLKIRSTKLEDSAMYFCASSEARQAGADTQYFGPGTRLTVL.

V usage is TRBV24-1 and J usage is TRBJ2-1; 13 bases are shared with TRBD2. The trim removed 1 base at V and 8 bases at J, leaving 7 bases unmatched. Per the germline V gene, CDR1 is KGHDR and CDR2 is SFDVKD. This CDR3 comprises 17 residues. Here the CDR3 DNA reads TGTGCCACCAGTGATTTTGCGGGACTAGCGGGAAGGGATGAGCAGTTCTTC. Translation: CATSDFAGLAGRDEQFF.

The chain is built from TRBV18 and TRBJ2-7; 8 bases are a match to TRBD1. The CDR3 extends over 14 amino acids. With 6 bases clipped from V and 6 bases from J, the junction kept 10 bases outside the gene matches. CDR1 and CDR2 from the germline V gene are KGHSH and LQKENI. This chain's CDR3 is CASSPGQGVSEQYF. DNA of the CDR3: TGTGCCAGCTCCCCAGGACAGGGAGTTTCCGAGCAGTACTTC.

This sequence joins TRBV27 and TRBJ2-3; 9 bases are a match to TRBD1. The CDR3 extends over 16 amino acids. Trimming removed 6 bases from V and 4 bases from J; junction bases left unmatched: 11. Germline values: CDR1 MNHEY, CDR2 SMNVEV (reference sequence). The CDR3 bases are TGTGCCAGCAGCTCCCTATCGGGACAGGGATCAGATACGCAGTATTTT. It is translated as CASSSLSGQGSDTQYF.

About this clone: The sample has other DNA sequences that encode this CDR3 too. V gene TRBV9 combines with J gene TRBJ1-3, with D possibly matching TRBD1 (5 bases). Germline V CDR1 and CDR2: SGDLS, YYNGEE. V was pared by 0 bases and J by 4 bases, with 8 bases between. There are 14 residues in the CDR3. CDR3 nucleotide sequence: TGTGCCAGCAGCGTAGATTCAGGGGGAAACACCATATATTTT. Its translation: CASSVDSGGNTIYF.

This sequence joins TRBV24-1 and TRBJ2-5; 8 nucleotides align to TRBD2. Germline V gives CDR1 KGHDR, CDR2 SFDVKD. This CDR3 comprises 17 residues. The trim removed 4 bases at V and 2 bases at J, leaving 11 bases unmatched. CDR3 residues: CATSEGALAAWQETQYF. The CDR3 DNA follows: TGTGCCACCAGTGAGGGGGCACTAGCGGCGTGGCAAGAGACCCAGTACTTC.

This chain joins TRBV5-6 and TRBJ2-1, with 8 bases lining up with TRBD1. J lost 3 bases, V lost 0 bases, and 5 bases had no gene match. The germline V gene encodes CDR1 SGHDT and CDR2 YYEEEE. The CDR3 is 16 amino acids. CDR3 region: CASSLVRGLIYNEQFF. The CDR3 region has the DNA TGTGCCAGCAGCTTGGTCAGGGGGCTAATCTACAATGAGCAGTTCTTC.

This clone was seen a single time. The V gene is TRBV2, the J gene TRBJ2-2, with D perhaps matching TRBD2 (5 bases). Germline CDR1 is SNHLY and CDR2 is FYNNEI. V lost 8 bases and J lost 3, with 16 bases in between. This CDR3 has 15 residues. The CDR3 protein is CASRGTTQDTGELFF. CDR3 sequence (DNA): TGTGCCAGCCGGGGTACCACACAAGACACCGGGGAGCTGTTTTTT.

The chain is built from TRBV6-5 and TRBJ2-7; 11 nucleotides match TRBD2. V lost 6 bases to trimming and J lost 7 bases; unmatched junction nucleotides: 5. The CDR3 has 13 amino acids. CDR1 is MNHEY, CDR2 SVGAGI, per germline. CDR3 residues: CASSLAGGREQYF. CDR3 bases: TGTGCCAGCAGCTTAGCGGGAGGGCGAGAGCAGTACTTC.

This clone came up a few times. V gene TRBV7-6 combines with J gene TRBJ2-2; 8 nucleotides line up with TRBD2. The CDR3 is made up of 16 amino acids. After removal of 5 bases from V and 4 bases from J, the junction contained 9 bases not matched to a gene. Looked up from germline, CDR1 is SGHVS and CDR2 is FNYEAQ. CDR3 residues: CASSPGAGGGTGELFF. CDR3 sequence (DNA): TGTGCCAGCAGCCCTGGGGCGGGAGGAGGCACCGGGGAGCTGTTTTTT.

This clone occurred a few times. The chain employs TRBV19 and TRBJ1-1; 7 bases fit TRBD1. Germline trimming cut 7 bases from V and 0 bases from J; bases unmatched to any gene: 5. Germline V gene lookup returns CDR1 LNHDA and CDR2 SQIVND (reference sequence). The CDR3 has 14 amino acids. The CDR3 is CASMGTALNTEAFF. CDR3 in DNA: TGTGCCAGTATGGGGACAGCCTTGAACACTGAAGCTTTCTTT.

This chain links TRBV6-4 with TRBJ2-5, with TRBD2 as a possible D gene (6 bases). Trimming pared 6 bases from V and 5 bases from J, leaving 13 bases between. The CDR3 extends over 13 amino acids. Germline CDR1 and CDR2: MRHNA and SNTAGT. In nucleotides, the CDR3 is TGTGCCAGCAGCGGACTACTTGGGGAGACCCAGTACTTC. This translates into CASSGLLGETQYF.

The chain recombines TRBV5-1 with TRBJ2-7; 12 positions match TRBD1. The CDR3 consists of 14 residues. Germline V CDR1 and CDR2: SGHRS, YFSETQ. V was clipped by 3 bases and J by 7 bases; unmatched bases: 5. In DNA, the CDR3 is TGCGCCAGCAGCTCGGGACAGGGGGCATGGGAGCAGTACTTC. Its protein product is CASSSGQGAWEQYF.

The rearrangement uses TRBV30 and TRBJ2-1, with a weak D call TRBD2 (5 bases). CDR3 length: 15 residues. Trimming removed 1 base from V and 4 bases from J, with 14 bases in between. The germline gives CDR1 GTSNPN, CDR2 SVGIG (reference sequence). DNA of the CDR3: TGTGCCTGGAGTGAACAGACTACCAGTTACAATGAGCAGTTCTTC. Its protein product is CAWSEQTTSYNEQFF.

In nucleotides, the CDR3 is TGTGCCAGCAGTTCGACCGACGGGAGCTACGAGCAGTACTTC. It translates to CASSSTDGSYEQYF. This chain joins TRBV28 and TRBJ2-7, with a possible D match to TRBD2 (6 bases). Germline V gene data show CDR1 as MDHEN and CDR2 as SYDVKM. CDR3 length: 14 residues. V was trimmed by 4 bases and J by 3 bases, leaving 13 bases between them.

The chain couples TRBV5-1 to TRBJ2-7, with 7 nucleotides matching TRBD1. Trimming cost V 5 bases and J 0 bases; bases outside gene matches: 5. The germline V gene has CDR1 SGHRS and CDR2 YFSETQ. CDR3 size: 14 residues. The CDR3 spells CASSEGASSYEQYF. The CDR3 DNA reads TGCGCCAGCAGTGAGGGGGCGAGCTCCTACGAGCAGTACTTC.

This clone was detected only a few times. V usage is TRBV6-4 and J usage is TRBJ1-1, with D unresolved. Trimming cost V 4 bases and J 0 bases, with 6 bases left between them. This CDR3 contains 13 residues. From germline, CDR1 is MRHNA and CDR2 SNTAGT. As DNA, the CDR3 is TGTGCCAGCAGTGCACAGTTGAACACTGAAGCTTTCTTT. Translation gives CASSAQLNTEAFF.

The J gene is TRBJ2-2, the V gene TRBV7-9; possible D gene TRBD2, 6 bases. Germline CDR1 is SEHNR and CDR2 is FQNEAQ (reference sequence). Between the trimmed V and J ends, which lost 6 bases and 3 bases, there was a span of 11 bases. The CDR3 loop spans 14 amino acids. CDR3 sequence reads: CASRGGLYTGELFF. The DNA for the CDR3 is TGTGCCAGCAGGGGAGGACTGTACACCGGGGAGCTGTTTTTT.

This chain links TRBV29-1 with TRBJ1-2; the D gene is possibly TRBD1 (6 bases). CDR1 is SQVTM, CDR2 ANQGSEA, per germline. Trimming removed 2 bases at V and 4 bases at J, with 8 bases between. CDR3 size: 12 residues. The CDR3 reads CSVEQGSYGYTF. Written as DNA, the CDR3 is TGCAGCGTTGAACAGGGGAGCTATGGCTACACCTTC. Full variable domain (missing parts from reference TRBV29-1 and TRBJ1-2): SAVISQKPSRDICQRGTSLTIQCQVDSQVTMMFWYRQQPGQSLTLIATANQGSEATYESGFVIDKFPISRPNLTFSTLTVSNMSPEDSSIYLCSVEQGSYGYTFGSGTRLTVV.

The gene calls are TRBV7-2 and TRBJ2-1, with TRBD2 identical over 9 bases. The CDR3 runs to 13 residues. Germline CDR1 reads SGHTA; CDR2 reads FQGNSA. Trimming removed 0 bases from V and 11 bases from J; junction bases left unmatched: 2. CDR3 in amino acids: CASSLAREGQQFF. CDR3 nucleotides: TGTGCCAGCAGCTTAGCGCGGGAGGGCCAGCAGTTCTTC.